One sample yielded the 7 T cell receptor beta chains listed below, sequenced in a study of T cell changes during pregnancy in multiple sclerosis. Assay: immunoSEQ multiplex PCR; the TCRdb copy retains only in-frame clones and omits some. Here the sample spans 50,000 to 75,000 clones, 93% being singletons. Sequencing was performed on CD8+ T cells from peripheral blood mononuclear cells, taken in the third trimester of pregnancy. The receptor set was obtained from a female donor with multiple sclerosis, enrolled in a pregnancy study.

V and J are TRBV6-5 and TRBJ1-5; TRBD1 matches 8 bases. The CDR3 consists of 14 residues. Trimming took 8 bases from V and 2 from J; bases not matched to a gene: 5. CDR1 is MNHEY, CDR2 SVGAGI, per germline. The CDR3: CASGQGTRNQPQHF. CDR3 coding DNA: TGTGCCAGCGGACAGGGTACGCGCAATCAGCCCCAGCATTTT.

This sequence joins TRBV19 and TRBJ2-7, with TRBD1 matching 7 bases. V gave up 1 base and J gave up 3 bases; unmatched junction bases: 6. CDR1 and CDR2 from the germline V gene are LNHDA and SQIVND (reference sequence). This CDR3 has 15 amino acids. The CDR3 sequence: CASSIGSGTVYEQYF. The CDR3 bases are TGTGCCAGTAGTATAGGATCCGGGACAGTCTACGAGCAGTACTTC.

The genes are TRBV10-2 and TRBJ1-2; 7 bases are a match to TRBD1. Germline CDR1 and CDR2: WSHSY and SAAADI. The CDR3 has 15 amino acids. V lost 0 bases and J lost 4; bases outside the gene matches: 5. CDR3 coding DNA: TGCGCCAGCAGTGAGTCCCTAGCAGGGGGCTATGGCTACACCTTC. This encodes CASSESLAGGYGYTF.

This chain uses TRBV14 with TRBJ2-2, with D tentatively TRBD1 (5 bases). Germline values: CDR1 SGHDN, CDR2 FVKESK. The CDR3 is 13 residues long. Trimming removed 1 base from V and 7 bases from J, with 7 bases in between. The CDR3 DNA reads TGTGCCAGCAGCCAAGTTCAGGGCGGGGAGCTGTTTTTT. Its protein is CASSQVQGGELFF. The full variable domain, rest sourced from reference TRBV14 and TRBJ2-2, is EAGVTQFPSHSVIEKGQTVTLRCDPISGHDNLYWYRRVMGKEIKFLLHFVKESKQDESGMPNNRFLAERTGGTYSTLKVQPAELEDSGVYFCASSQVQGGELFFGEGSRLTVL.

The V and J genes are TRBV4-1 and TRBJ1-2; possible D gene TRBD1, 6 bases. The V end was cut by 3 bases, the J end by 8 bases, with 19 bases between. Looked up from germline, CDR1 is MGHRA and CDR2 is YSYEKL. This CDR3 is 15 amino acids long. CDR3 region: CASSHSLKTGLGYTF. The CDR3 DNA follows: TGCGCCAGCAGCCACTCGCTAAAAACAGGGTTGGGCTACACCTTC.

The chain uses TRBV4-2 and TRBJ2-7; 9 nucleotides align to TRBD2. CDR1 and CDR2 from the germline V gene are LGHNA and YNFKEQ. J was trimmed by 0 bases and V by 8 bases; bases with no gene match: 5. The CDR3 extends over 14 amino acids. Here the CDR3 DNA reads TGTGCCAGCTCACTAGCGGGTAACTCCTACGAGCAGTACTTC. Translating gives CASSLAGNSYEQYF.

The chain joins TRBV5-1 to TRBJ2-1; 11 positions match TRBD2. Looked up from germline, CDR1 is SGHRS and CDR2 is YFSETQ. V was clipped by 8 bases and J by 7 bases; unmatched bases: 8. CDR3 length: 14 amino acids. CDR3 sequence reads: CASTLAGGRNEQFF. CDR3 bases: TGCGCCAGTACTCTAGCGGGAGGCAGAAATGAGCAGTTCTTC.